This T cell receptor (beta chain) emerged from a study of CD8 T cells in ankylosing spondylitis. V was shortened by 6 bases and J by 6 bases, with 21 bases between the two germline ends. The germline gives CDR1 MNHNS, CDR2 SASEGT. This CDR3 region has 15 residues. TCRdb reprocessed the 5' RACE reads with MiXCR, giving one entry per CDR3 protein. The repertoire includes 200,000 to 250,000 distinct CDR3 sequences, around 11% of them detected once, and under 7% sits in the top ten. This chain uses TRBV6-1 with TRBJ2-7; D uncertain. Sequencing used blood, either unsorted or a sorted T cell fraction (not recorded which). The clonotype comes from a male donor with ankylosing spondylitis or in good health (not recorded which). Here the CDR3 reads CASSRSLLVPGEQYF. CDR3 in DNA: TGTGCCAGCAGCCGATCCCTTTTGGTCCCGGGCGAGCAGTACTTC.